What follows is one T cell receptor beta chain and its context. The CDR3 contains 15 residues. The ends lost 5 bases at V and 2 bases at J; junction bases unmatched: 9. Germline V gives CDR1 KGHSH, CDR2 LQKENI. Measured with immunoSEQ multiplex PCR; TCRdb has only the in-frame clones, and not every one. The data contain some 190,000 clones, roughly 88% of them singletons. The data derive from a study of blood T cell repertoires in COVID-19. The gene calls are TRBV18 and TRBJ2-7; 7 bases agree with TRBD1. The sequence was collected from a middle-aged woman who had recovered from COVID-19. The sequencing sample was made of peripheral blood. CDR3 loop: CASSGDSFPAYEQYF. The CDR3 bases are TGTGCCAGCTCAGGGGACAGTTTCCCTGCCTACGAGCAGTACTTC.